Following are 31 T cell receptor beta chains from one sample sequenced in a study of cytomegalovirus exposure and HLA in healthy donors. Primers: 60 Vbeta forward and 13 Jbeta reverse. Measured with immunoSEQ multiplex PCR; TCRdb has only the in-frame clones, and not every one. The sample shows more than 85,000 clones, around a tenth of them seen only once. Sample: PBMCs. The receptors derive from a middle-aged man in good health and CMV-seropositive.

This chain connects TRBV30 to TRBJ1-1; D gene ambiguous. CDR1 and CDR2 (germline): GTSNPN, SVGIG (reference sequence). Trimming took off 4 bases at V and 3 bases at J, with 9 bases between the two ends. The CDR3 sequence is 12 residues long. In DNA form, the CDR3 reads TGTGCCTGGAATAACGGGGACACTGAAGCTTTCTTT. It codes for CAWNNGDTEAFF.

This clone appeared a few times. The chain couples TRBV6-1 to TRBJ1-4, with TRBD1 matching 7 bases. V was clipped by 3 bases and J by 3 bases; unmatched bases: 7. Per the germline V gene, CDR1 is MNHNS and CDR2 is SASEGT. There are 16 residues in the CDR3. The CDR3 reads CASSENRGRANEKLFF. The CDR3 DNA reads as TGTGCCAGCAGTGAGAATAGGGGGCGAGCTAATGAAAAACTGTTTTTT.

This rearrangement joins TRBV7-9 to TRBJ2-7; TRBD1 matches 10 bases. The V gene's germline CDR1 is SEHNR and CDR2 FQNEAQ (reference sequence). J was trimmed by 3 bases and V by 1 base; bases with no gene match: 9. This CDR3 spans 17 amino acids. DNA of the CDR3: TGTGCCAGCAGCTTAGGACAGGGGGCCATTGCTAACTACGAGCAGTACTTC. Amino acids: CASSLGQGAIANYEQYF.

The chain has TRBV6-1 and TRBJ1-1; a weak D match, TRBD1 (6 bases). Between the trimmed V and J ends, which lost 5 bases and 1 base, there was a span of 8 bases. The CDR3 is 13 residues long. Germline V gives CDR1 MNHNS, CDR2 SASEGT. CDR3 DNA: TGTGCCAGCAGTTTACAGGGGAACACTGAAGCTTTCTTT. It translates to CASSLQGNTEAFF.

The chain has TRBV7-9 and TRBJ2-2; 7 bases line up with TRBD2. Germline V lookup: CDR1 SEHNR, CDR2 FQNEAQ (reference sequence). The V gene end was trimmed by 5 bases and the J gene end by 6 bases; junction bases not matched to a gene: 9. The CDR3 has 15 amino acids. In DNA form, the CDR3 reads TGTGCCAGCAGCCGAGGACTAGTTAGCGCCGGGGAGCTGTTTTTT. Translated: CASSRGLVSAGELFF.

The chain recombines TRBV18 with TRBJ2-2; tentatively, D is TRBD1 (6 bases). Germline CDR1 is KGHSH and CDR2 is LQKENI. The CDR3 runs 14 residues. V lost 5 bases and J lost 3, with 10 bases in between. Written as DNA, the CDR3 is TGTGCCAGCTCATCGGACAGCGACACCGGGGAGCTGTTTTTT. It is translated as CASSSDSDTGELFF.

This clone has more than one count but fewer than ten. This CDR3 is CASSGGGTKSYEQYF. The CDR3 bases are TGTGCCAGCAGCGGAGGCGGGACTAAATCCTACGAGCAGTACTTC. This chain connects TRBV2 to TRBJ2-7, with TRBD2 identical over 7 bases. The CDR3 has 15 residues. In germline, CDR1 is SNHLY, CDR2 FYNNEI. With V trimmed by 6 bases and J by 1 base, 9 bases remained unmatched.

This clone occurred a few times. This chain uses TRBV28 with TRBJ2-7, with 13 bases matching TRBD2. The CDR3 covers 14 residues. V lost 7 bases and J lost 3; bases outside the gene matches: 3. Germline loops: CDR1 MDHEN, CDR2 SYDVKM. CDR3: CASKLAGGFYEQYF. CDR3 coding DNA: TGTGCCAGCAAACTAGCGGGAGGGTTCTACGAGCAGTACTTC.

The sample holds a few counts of this clone. The chain uses TRBV6-1 and TRBJ2-2; no reliable D call. V lost 1 base, J lost 8 bases, and 8 bases lay in between. CDR1 is MNHNS, CDR2 SASEGT, per germline. This CDR3 contains 13 residues. CDR3 in DNA: TGTGCCAGCAGTGAAGTAGTGACAGGGGAGCTGTTTTTT. Encoded protein: CASSEVVTGELFF.

The chain uses TRBV7-9 and TRBJ2-3; TRBD2 aligns across 7 bases. V was pared by 4 bases and J by 2 bases, with 12 bases of the junction left unmatched. CDR3 length: 17 residues. Germline assignment: CDR1 SEHNR and CDR2 FQNEAQ (reference sequence). The CDR3 is CASSSLPGGSNTDTQYF. The DNA of the CDR3 is TGTGCCAGCAGCTCCTTACCCGGGGGGTCAAACACAGATACGCAGTATTTT.

This clone was picked up a small number of times. For the CDR3, the DNA is TGTGCCAGCAGTTTCTCCCCTCTCGGCTACGAGCAGTACTTC. It is translated as CASSFSPLGYEQYF. This chain joins TRBV27 and TRBJ2-7; D is uncertain. CDR3 length: 14 amino acids. CDR1 is MNHEY and CDR2 is SMNVEV in the germline V gene (reference sequence). V lost 3 bases to trimming and J lost 3 bases, with 12 bases between them.

This clone was counted only a few times. The V and J genes are TRBV6-6 and TRBJ1-1, with D perhaps TRBD1 (5 bases). V lost 4 bases and J 3 bases, leaving 12 bases between the germline ends. The CDR3 runs to 14 residues. CDR1 and CDR2 (germline): MNHNY, SVGAGI (reference sequence). The CDR3 reads CASSFDSTYTEAFF. Here the CDR3 DNA reads TGTGCCAGCAGTTTCGACAGTACTTACACTGAAGCTTTCTTT.

The chain uses TRBV2 and TRBJ2-2; tentatively, D is TRBD1 (5 bases). Trimming shortened V by 3 bases and J by 1 base, and 9 bases separated the two germline ends. The CDR3 is made up of 15 amino acids. Germline-derived CDR1 and CDR2 are SNHLY and FYNNEI. CDR3 residues: CASSDGQGNTGELFF. The CDR3 coding sequence is TGTGCCAGCAGTGACGGTCAGGGGAACACCGGGGAGCTGTTTTTT.

This clone has just a few counts. The J gene is TRBJ2-5, the V gene TRBV11-2, with a tentative D call TRBD1 (5 bases). The CDR3 totals 14 residues. The V and J ends lost 5 bases and 3 bases respectively, with 13 bases between them. Germline lookup yields CDR1 SGHAT and CDR2 FQNNGV. The CDR3 loop is CASSLGPREETQYF. The CDR3 nucleotides are TGTGCCAGCAGCCTCGGCCCCAGGGAAGAGACCCAGTACTTC.

This clone occurred a few times. The V call is TRBV5-4, the J call TRBJ2-5; TRBD2 aligns across 8 bases. Germline V gene data show CDR1 as SGHNT and CDR2 as YYREEE (reference sequence). V gave up 4 bases and J gave up 5 bases; unmatched junction bases: 10. This CDR3 is built from 15 residues. The DNA of the CDR3 is TGTGCCAGCAGCCGTCAGCGGGAGCCAGGGGAGACCCAGTACTTC. This sequence encodes CASSRQREPGETQYF.

This clone was seen more than once but under ten times. The rearrangement uses TRBV19 and TRBJ2-7; the D gene is possibly TRBD2 (5 bases). Trimming pared 5 bases from V and 0 bases from J, leaving 14 bases between. In germline, CDR1 is LNHDA, CDR2 SQIVND (reference sequence). The CDR3 contains 15 residues. Written as DNA, the CDR3 is TGTGCCAGTAGTTGGAGTAGCGAGACCTCCTACGAGCAGTACTTC. The encoded protein is CASSWSSETSYEQYF.

The table lists this clone with a few counts. The chain links TRBV5-1 to TRBJ1-4; 7 nucleotides line up with TRBD1. This CDR3 is 18 amino acids long. The J segment lost 1 base and the V segment lost 0 bases, leaving 9 bases of the junction unmatched. Germline CDR1 and CDR2: SGHRS and YFSETQ. The CDR3 DNA sequence: TGCGCCAGCAGCTTGGGACCAGGGGGAAGTTTAACTAATGAAAAACTGTTTTTT. Its protein is CASSLGPGGSLTNEKLFF.

The chain uses TRBV29-1 and TRBJ2-7; TRBD2 agrees at 11 bases. CDR3 length equals 14 residues. V lost 4 bases, J lost 7 bases, and 9 bases stayed unmatched. From germline, CDR1 is SQVTM and CDR2 ANQGSEA. CDR3 in amino acids: CSVVLAGGLGEQYF. CDR3 bases: TGCAGCGTTGTGCTAGCGGGAGGTCTAGGAGAGCAGTACTTC.

The V gene is TRBV7-2, the J gene TRBJ2-5; D call uncertain. The CDR3 extends over 12 amino acids. Germline V gene lookup returns CDR1 SGHTA and CDR2 FQGNSA. Between the trimmed V and J ends, which lost 1 base and 5 bases, there was a span of 5 bases. The chain's CDR3 is CASSLGRETQYF. CDR3 bases: TGTGCCAGCAGCTTAGGGCGGGAGACCCAGTACTTC.

The V call is TRBV29-1, the J call TRBJ2-7, with D unresolved. The CDR3 consists of 12 residues. In germline, CDR1 is SQVTM, CDR2 ANQGSEA. Trimming removed 4 bases at V and 1 base at J, with 8 bases between. CDR3 nucleotides: TGCAGCGTTGCCCACGGGTCCTACGAGCAGTACTTC. Translation: CSVAHGSYEQYF.

This clone has a handful of counts. The chain is built from TRBV7-3 and TRBJ2-5, with D possibly matching TRBD2 (6 bases). Per germline, CDR1 SGHTA and CDR2 FQGTGA. The CDR3 totals 15 residues. Trimming shortened V by 5 bases and J by 3 bases, and 16 bases separated the two germline ends. In DNA form, the CDR3 reads TGTGCCAGCAGCGTGGCCGGGGGAATAGAAGAGACCCAGTACTTC. Translation gives CASSVAGGIEETQYF.

This clone was counted only a few times. V and J are TRBV11-2 and TRBJ1-1, with 7 bases identical to TRBD1. The CDR3 sequence is 14 residues long. V shed 0 bases and J 10 bases; nucleotides not matched to a gene: 8. The germline V gene encodes CDR1 SGHAT and CDR2 FQNNGV. For the CDR3, the DNA is TGTGCCAGCAGCTTAGATATTTCGGCAGGGGGAGCTTTCTTT. Its translation: CASSLDISAGGAFF.

This clone has a handful of counts. The gene calls are TRBV29-1 and TRBJ2-3, with D perhaps matching TRBD2 (7 bases). Germline lookup yields CDR1 SQVTM and CDR2 ANQGSEA. Trimming took off 7 bases at V and 5 bases at J, with 16 bases between the two ends. The CDR3 contains 13 residues. The DNA for the CDR3 is TGCAGCGCTGGGGGGGGCGGCGGAGATACGCAGTATTTT. It yields the protein CSAGGGGGDTQYF.

V is TRBV18 and J is TRBJ2-1; 8 positions agree with TRBD2. The V gene end was trimmed by 3 bases and the J gene end by 6 bases; junction bases not matched to a gene: 4. The CDR3 has 14 residues. Germline V gene sequence: CDR1 KGHSH, CDR2 LQKENI. The DNA of the CDR3 is TGTGCCAGCTCACCCCTAGCGGGCCTCAATGAGCAGTTCTTC. Protein sequence: CASSPLAGLNEQFF.

This clone was picked up a small number of times. This rearrangement joins TRBV5-1 to TRBJ2-7, with D tentatively TRBD1 (5 bases). V was trimmed by 4 bases and J by 6 bases, leaving 8 bases between them. The CDR3 length is 11 residues. Germline V gene data show CDR1 as SGHRS and CDR2 as YFSETQ. The CDR3 spells CASSHRSEQYF. For the CDR3, the DNA is TGCGCCAGCAGCCACAGGTCCGAGCAGTACTTC.

This clone occurred a few times. The CDR3 reads CASSGGLAGGTDTQYF. The CDR3 nucleotides read TGCGCCAGCAGCGGCGGACTAGCGGGAGGCACAGATACGCAGTATTTT. V and J are TRBV5-1 and TRBJ2-3; 13 bases are a match to TRBD2. This CDR3 region has 16 residues. Germline lookup yields CDR1 SGHRS and CDR2 YFSETQ. The V segment lost 4 bases and the J segment 1 base; nucleotides outside the gene matches: 3. Full variable domain (remainder filled in from reference TRBV5-1 and TRBJ2-3): KAGVTQTPRYLIKTRGQQVTLSCSPISGHRSVSWYQQTPGQGLQFLFEYFSETQRNKGNFPGRFSGRQFSNSRSEMNVSTLELGDSALYLCASSGGLAGGTDTQYFGPGTRLTVL.

The chain recombines TRBV28 with TRBJ2-5, with D hard to call. CDR3 length: 15 residues. Trimming removed 5 bases at V and 1 base at J, with 14 bases between. Germline CDR1 and CDR2: MDHEN and SYDVKM. CDR3 in amino acids: CASSPPLEPQETQYF. CDR3 bases: TGTGCCAGCAGTCCTCCCCTAGAACCCCAAGAGACCCAGTACTTC.

This clone was counted only a few times. The chain uses TRBV6-1 and TRBJ2-3; D possibly corresponds to TRBD2 (5 bases). The germline V gene encodes CDR1 MNHNS and CDR2 SASEGT. The V end lost 1 base, the J end lost 3 bases, and 11 bases lay between the germline ends. The CDR3 contains 15 residues. CDR3 in DNA: TGTGCCAGCAGTGAAGGAGGGTATGGGACAGATACGCAGTATTTT. It codes for CASSEGGYGTDTQYF.

The V call is TRBV28, the J call TRBJ2-5, with 10 bases that match TRBD2. CDR3 size: 15 residues. CDR1 is MDHEN, CDR2 SYDVKM, per germline. V lost 5 bases and J lost 7; bases outside the gene matches: 10. The CDR3 spells CASSTPGLAVGTQYF. DNA of the CDR3: TGTGCCAGCAGTACGCCCGGACTAGCGGTAGGGACCCAGTACTTC.

The chain recombines TRBV5-1 with TRBJ2-7; 7 nucleotides align to TRBD1. Germline V CDR1 and CDR2: SGHRS, YFSETQ. This CDR3 spans 15 amino acids. Trimming cost V 4 bases and J 6 bases; bases outside gene matches: 13. CDR3 DNA: TGCGCCAGCAGCACCAACGACAGGGTCGGTAGCGAGCAGTACTTC. This sequence encodes CASSTNDRVGSEQYF.

The rearrangement uses TRBV9 and TRBJ2-3; 10 bases are a match to TRBD2. This CDR3 region has 16 residues. J was trimmed by 7 bases and V by 0 bases; bases with no gene match: 8. Germline CDR1 and CDR2: SGDLS and YYNGEE. The CDR3 region is CASSVGSSGSSNTQYF. CDR3 coding DNA: TGTGCCAGCAGCGTAGGGTCTAGCGGGAGTTCGAATACGCAGTATTTT.